What follows describes a single TCR beta chain. No DNA is given; TCRdb re-called the 5' RACE reads and lists each CDR3 protein once. This sample's clone table lists around 370,000 distinct CDR3 sequences. This CDR3 comprises 15 residues. The germline V gene has CDR1 LNHDA and CDR2 SQIVND (reference sequence). These data belong to a study of monozygotic twins with inflammatory bowel disease. The receptor comes from a human donor with ulcerative colitis or Crohn's disease, or a healthy co-twin of an affected twin (not recorded which). Specimen: blood. The V call is TRBV19, the J call TRBJ1-1; no DNA is available, so the TRBD1 call from TCRdb remains unchecked. CDR3: CASSRNRGGATEAFF.